The TCR beta chain described here comes from a study of human T cells and chemical hapten exposure. The overall study: All through the roughly 24-week study, the scalp of each patient received diphenylcyclopropenone doses weekly. Small pooled library volume differences mainly caused per-sample TCR yield variation.

Findings and limits, study-wide: Compared with pre-sensitization or healthy control sets, expanded TCRs clustered more.

CDR3 length: 12 residues. Trimming at V came to 7 bases and at J to 8 bases, leaving 5 bases not matched to a gene. Time point indicated: patch test 2, 6 weeks after DPC sensitization. Sample treatment: therapeutic diphenylcyclopropenone sensitization with weekly scalp DPC. This clonotype appeared a few times. Its antigen is currently unknown. Each CDR3 protein is one row after TCRdb ran MiXCR on the RACE reads. The table has tens of thousands of distinct CDR3 sequences, approximately 7% seen once. Sequenced here: whole blood, sampled in connection with sensitization to the hapten diphenylcyclopropenone (DPC). The sequence derives from a woman aged 30 to 39 with alopecia areata. Some clones in this sample may be carry-over from other donors' samples. This chain connects TRBV12-3 or TRBV12-4 to TRBJ1-3, with TRBD1 identical over 7 bases. The CDR3 sequence: CASNLQGDTIYF. The DNA of the CDR3 is TGTGCCAGCAATCTTCAGGGGGACACCATATATTTT.